This TCR beta chain appears in the sequencing data of a study of cytomegalovirus exposure and HLA in healthy donors. Nominal health characterized the donors when sampled, though unrecorded immune exposures were likely. To note about this clone: Its specificity is not known.

The germline CDR1 and CDR2 sequences are GTSNPN and SVGIG (reference sequence). The CDR3 is made up of 13 amino acids. V was pared by 5 bases and J by 8 bases, with 8 bases of the junction left unmatched. Study conclusions and caveats: Presence/absence analyses assumed roughly uniform sequencing depth across donors. Donors belonging to an Asian-associated ancestry cluster reportedly showed fewer N-insertions in productive TCRs than the 666-donor mean, according to what a later analysis found.

Researchers ran the PCR with 60 Vbeta and 13 Jbeta primers. The assay was immunoSEQ multiplex PCR, and TCRdb's table has in-frame clones only and misses some. The ten most abundant clones cover about 0.83% of a sample with roughly 75,000 clones. The clonotype was recovered from a boy younger than 18 in good health and CMV-seronegative. V gene TRBV30 combines with J gene TRBJ1-2, with TRBD1 matching 10 bases. Specimen: PBMCs. As DNA, the CDR3 is TGTGCCTGGGCCGGGACAGGGGTTGACGGCTACACCTTC. Residues: CAWAGTGVDGYTF.